This T cell receptor (beta chain) emerged from a study of beta chain features in type 1 diabetes. Overall study findings and caveats: Significant though moderate, a shortening of TCRB CDR3s appeared in all four CD4+ subsets of Type 1 diabetes patients.

With respect to this clone: The antigen is not known.

The authors reverse transcribed all of the isolated RNA, so sequencing captured expressed TCRB transcripts. Data came from immunoSEQ multiplex PCR; TCRdb stores just in-frame clones and leaves some out. The top ten clones hold around 0.12% of a sample with around 690,000 clones, under 15% of them seen once. Trimming cost V 3 bases and J 8 bases; bases outside gene matches: 5. Germline V lookup: CDR1 LNHDA, CDR2 SQIVND (reference sequence). The length of the CDR3 is 13 residues. Sequencing was carried out using naive CD4+ T cells from blood. The chain recombines TRBV19 with TRBJ1-2, with TRBD1 identical over 8 bases. The sequence derives from a man aged 25-45 years with type 1 diabetes. The DNA for the CDR3 is TGTGCCAGTAGTATCTGGGACAGGTGGGGCTACACCTTC. Translating gives CASSIWDRWGYTF.